A selection of T cell receptor beta chains follows, all from one sample in a study of human thymus T cells. Measured with immunoSEQ multiplex PCR; TCRdb has only the in-frame clones, and not every one. There are about 60,000 clones in the sample; 94% occur only once, and nearly 6% lies in the top ten. The sample taken for sequencing was blood. The receptors shown here come from a boy younger than two with a congenital heart defect but otherwise immunologically healthy. The CDR3 runs from the conserved cysteine through the conserved F or W. A D gene is named only where the DNA matches it firmly. Rows may omit the clone size; those that give it use once, few, many or a size class.

NA	NA	TRBV30	TRBJ1-2	CAWVDSCSGYTF	TGTGCCTGGGTGGACAGTTGTAGTGGCTACACCTTC
TRBD1	NA	TRBV9	TRBJ1-1	CASSDDRASLNTEAFF	TGTGCCAGCAGCGATGACAGGGCTTCTTTGAACACTGAAGCTTTCTTT
NA	NA	TRBV28	TRBJ2-3	CASSLLTDTQYF	TGTGCCAGCAGTTTATTGACAGATACGCAGTATTTT
TRBD2	NA	TRBV11-2	TRBJ2-1	CASRRLAGGPNNEQFF	TGTGCCAGCAGAAGACTAGCGGGGGGGCCCAACAATGAGCAGTTCTTC
TRBD1	NA	TRBV19	TRBJ2-7	CASSMNRGYEQYF	TGTGCCAGTAGTATGAACAGGGGCTACGAGCAGTACTTC
NA	once	TRBV7-9	TRBJ1-5	CASSWDGYQPQHF	TGTGCCAGCAGTTGGGACGGTTATCAGCCCCAGCATTTT
TRBD1	NA	TRBV6-1	TRBJ2-1	CASSVLQGQPSLNEQFF	TGTGCCAGCAGTGTGCTACAGGGACAGCCTAGCCTCAATGAGCAGTTCTTC
NA	NA	TRBV6-5	TRBJ1-1	CASSYKLGLGTEAFF	TGTGCCAGCAGTTACAAGTTGGGCCTTGGCACTGAAGCTTTCTTT
TRBD1	NA	TRBV27	TRBJ2-1	CASRMTGGKYEQFF	TGTGCCAGCAGAATGACAGGGGGGAAGTATGAGCAGTTCTTC
NA	NA	TRBV19	TRBJ2-1	CASSPPETVEQFF	TGTGCCAGTAGTCCCCCCGAGACAGTTGAGCAGTTCTTC
TRBD1	NA	TRBV7-9	TRBJ2-2	CASSPWTGVTGELFF	TGTGCCAGCAGCCCATGGACAGGGGTCACCGGGGAGCTGTTTTTT
TRBD2	NA	TRBV9	TRBJ2-1	CASSVASGRANPYEQFF	TGTGCCAGCAGCGTGGCTAGCGGGAGGGCCAATCCGTACGAGCAGTTCTTC
NA	many	TRBV10-1	TRBJ1-1	CASRELMNTEAFF	TGCGCCAGCAGAGAGCTTATGAACACTGAAGCTTTCTTT
NA	NA	TRBV19	TRBJ1-1	CASSPSRMNTEAFF	TGTGCCAGTAGCCCCAGCCGCATGAACACTGAAGCTTTCTTT
NA	NA	TRBV29-1	TRBJ2-6	CSVAGRNSAGANVLTF	TGCAGCGTTGCTGGCAGAAATAGCGCTGGGGCCAACGTCCTGACTTTC
NA	NA	TRBV11-3	TRBJ1-2	CASSSPGGYGYTF	TGTGCCAGCAGCTCCCCTGGGGGCTATGGCTACACCTTC
TRBD2	NA	TRBV10-3	TRBJ2-1	CAISEKAIRGGNEQFF	TGTGCCATCAGTGAAAAAGCTATCCGGGGAGGGAATGAGCAGTTCTTC
NA	NA	TRBV7-2	TRBJ2-1	CASSLGTSSYNEQFF	TGTGCCAGCAGCTTAGGGACGAGCTCCTACAATGAGCAGTTCTTC
TRBD1	NA	TRBV7-7	TRBJ2-7	CASSLGRGPSYEQYF	TGTGCCAGCAGCTTAGGCAGGGGGCCCTCCTACGAGCAGTACTTC
TRBD1	NA	TRBV11-3	TRBJ2-3	CASSLGTGIRGDTQYF	TGTGCCAGCAGCCTGGGGACAGGGATTCGGGGAGATACGCAGTATTTT
NA	NA	TRBV5-4	TRBJ2-2	CASSPNTGELFF	TGTGCCAGCAGCCCTAACACCGGGGAGCTGTTTTTT
NA	once	TRBV5-5	TRBJ2-3	CASRRQGRTDTQYF	TGTGCCAGCAGAAGGCAGGGTAGGACAGATACGCAGTATTTT
NA	NA	TRBV11-2	TRBJ2-1	CASSLSGRPNEQFF	TGTGCCAGCAGCCTCAGTGGCCGCCCCAATGAGCAGTTCTTC
NA	NA	TRBV11-2	TRBJ2-3	CASSLTDTQYF	TGTGCCAGCAGCCTTACAGATACGCAGTATTTT
NA	once	TRBV5-1	TRBJ2-5	CASSLHHSTSLGVRTQYF	TGCGCCAGCAGCCTCCATCATTCGACTAGTCTGGGGGTCCGGACCCAGTACTTC
TRBD2	NA	TRBV11-2	TRBJ2-7	CASSLRLAGGNYEQYF	TGTGCCAGCAGCCTCCGACTAGCGGGAGGTAACTACGAGCAGTACTTC
TRBD1	NA	TRBV9	TRBJ2-1	CASSVGQNRYNEQFF	TGTGCCAGCAGTGTGGGACAGAACCGTTACAATGAGCAGTTCTTC
TRBD2	NA	TRBV5-1	TRBJ2-7	CASSLAGVYEQYF	TGCGCCAGCAGCTTAGCGGGAGTCTACGAGCAGTACTTC
NA	NA	TRBV5-6	TRBJ1-3	CASSLQGYSGNTIYF	TGTGCCAGCAGCTTGCAGGGCTACTCTGGAAACACCATATATTTT
TRBD1	NA	TRBV7-8	TRBJ1-1	CASSKGQGEGWSEAFF	TGTGCCAGCAGCAAGGGACAGGGTGAGGGGTGGAGTGAAGCTTTCTTT
NA	NA	TRBV28	TRBJ2-7	CASSRGRLARNSYEQYF	TGTGCCAGCAGCCGAGGCCGTCTAGCGCGTAACTCCTACGAGCAGTACTTC
NA	NA	TRBV6-5	TRBJ1-2	CASSYEGTYGYTF	TGTGCCAGCAGTTACGAGGGGACCTATGGCTACACCTTC
TRBD1	NA	TRBV4-1	TRBJ2-5	CASSHLPGQGKETQYF	TGCGCCAGCAGCCACCTACCGGGACAGGGTAAGGAGACCCAGTACTTC
NA	NA	TRBV6-5	TRBJ2-1	CASSYSSYNEQFF	TGTGCCAGCAGTTACTCATCCTACAATGAGCAGTTCTTC
NA	NA	TRBV19	TRBJ1-5	CASSIGEFQPQHF	TGTGCCAGTAGTATAGGAGAATTTCAGCCCCAGCATTTT
TRBD2	NA	TRBV4-1	TRBJ2-5	CASSPPGGEETQYF	TGCGCCAGCAGCCCCCCTGGGGGGGAGGAGACCCAGTACTTC
NA	NA	TRBV28	TRBJ2-4	CASSGNIQYF	TGTGCCAGCAGTGGAAACATTCAGTACTTC
NA	NA	TRBV6-6	TRBJ1-5	CASSQDAESNQPQHF	TGTGCCAGCAGTCAGGACGCCGAGAGCAATCAGCCCCAGCATTTT
TRBD1	once	TRBV28	TRBJ2-5	CASSFLGTVQETQYF	TGTGCCAGCAGTTTCCTCGGGACAGTCCAAGAGACCCAGTACTTC
NA	NA	TRBV27	TRBJ1-2	CASSSPRTHGDGYTF	TGTGCCAGCAGTTCGCCCCGGACACATGGGGATGGCTACACCTTC
TRBD1	once	TRBV4-1	TRBJ1-2	CASSQAQGGYGYTF	TGCGCCAGCAGCCAAGCACAGGGGGGCTATGGCTACACCTTC
TRBD1	once	TRBV6-1	TRBJ1-3	CASGWDRGRGNTIYF	TGTGCCAGCGGTTGGGACAGGGGGCGCGGAAACACCATATATTTT
NA	NA	TRBV7-2	TRBJ2-1	CASSLGAVSYNEQFF	TGTGCCAGCAGCTTAGGGGCAGTCTCCTACAATGAGCAGTTCTTC
NA	NA	TRBV7-9	TRBJ2-5	CASSLALSQKETQYF	TGTGCCAGCAGCTTAGCTCTTAGCCAGAAAGAGACCCAGTACTTC
NA	NA	TRBV7-2	TRBJ2-2	CASSLAGTGELFF	TGTGCCAGCAGCTTAGCTGGCACCGGGGAGCTGTTTTTT
NA	NA	TRBV13	TRBJ2-2	CASSLRNGFTGELFF	TGTGCCAGCAGCTTACGTAACGGGTTTACTGGGGAGCTGTTTTTT
NA	NA	TRBV6-5	TRBJ2-7	CASSQEGEDYEQYF	TGTGCCAGCAGTCAGGAGGGGGAAGACTACGAGCAGTACTTC
TRBD2	NA	TRBV7-2	TRBJ2-1	CASSLASGRALYNEQFF	TGTGCCAGCAGCTTAGCTAGCGGGAGGGCCCTTTACAATGAGCAGTTCTTC
NA	NA	TRBV11-2	TRBJ1-1	CASSLGDQRAEAFF	TGTGCCAGCAGCTTAGGGGACCAGAGGGCTGAAGCTTTCTTT
TRBD2	NA	TRBV28	TRBJ2-5	CASSFVAGEETQYF	TGTGCCAGCAGTTTCGTTGCGGGGGAGGAGACCCAGTACTTC
TRBD1	NA	TRBV29-1	TRBJ2-3	CSVQRRGYRGLGTDTQYF	TGCAGCGTCCAGAGAAGAGGCTACAGGGGGCTCGGCACAGATACGCAGTATTTT
NA	NA	TRBV10-3	TRBJ1-5	CAISESVVGSNQPQHF	TGTGCCATCAGTGAGTCGGTGGTGGGTAGCAATCAGCCCCAGCATTTT
TRBD1	NA	TRBV6-5	TRBJ1-3	CASTGGSGNTIYF	TGTGCCAGCACAGGGGGCTCTGGAAACACCATATATTTT
NA	NA	TRBV6-6	TRBJ2-7	CASSSRGSYEQYF	TGTGCCAGCAGTTCCAGGGGTTCCTACGAGCAGTACTTC
NA	NA	TRBV4-2	TRBJ2-3	CASRAIQRGNTQYF	TGTGCCAGCAGGGCCATTCAGAGAGGAAATACGCAGTATTTT
TRBD1	once	TRBV28	TRBJ2-5	CASSFNPGQGWQETQYF	TGTGCCAGCAGTTTCAACCCCGGACAGGGTTGGCAAGAGACCCAGTACTTC
TRBD1	NA	TRBV2	TRBJ2-6	CASRLRTGGSGANVLTF	TGTGCCAGCAGGCTCCGGACAGGGGGCTCTGGGGCCAACGTCCTGACTTTC
NA	NA	TRBV4-1	TRBJ2-3	CASSTRPSGVYTDTQYF	TGCGCCAGCAGCACCAGGCCCTCGGGAGTGTATACAGATACGCAGTATTTT
TRBD2	NA	TRBV6-5	TRBJ2-1	CASSYSGSGSYEQFF	TGTGCCAGCAGTTACTCGGGTAGCGGGAGCTATGAGCAGTTCTTC
NA	NA	TRBV6-1	TRBJ1-6	CASSELDRTYSPLHF	TGTGCCAGCAGTGAACTTGACAGGACTTATTCACCCCTCCACTTT